These 22 T cell receptor beta chains were sequenced from one sample in a study of shared clonotypes between healthy human individuals (TCRdb year 2020). Library preparation employed the immunoSEQ multiplex PCR assay. This is the immuneACCESS table as TCRdb keeps it, with only in-frame sequences that have V and J called. A part of the clones is gone; compared with another copy, unresolved V genes explain less than half, and the rest is unexplained. The sample profile shows about 2 million clones; 85% to 95% of them were found once. 0.85% to 1.3% of the sample comes from the top ten. For the CD8 naive samples, CD45RO-negative cells were positively selected for CCR7, yielding a CD45RA+CCR7+ population from which TemRA cells were excluded. Specimen: naive CD8+ T cells sorted from blood. Reading the label with the study, this specimen's cell subset or site is: CD45RA+CCR7+. Receptors were obtained from a man between 18 and 35 years old in good health.

This clone was recorded a few times. J is TRBJ2-7 and V is TRBV7-8; D may match TRBD1 or TRBD2 (6 bases each). Germline CDR1 and CDR2: SGHVS and FQNEAQ. V gave up 4 bases and J gave up 3 bases, with 16 bases separating them. The CDR3 is made up of 15 amino acids. This CDR3 is CASSSEMGGLYEQYF. The CDR3 DNA is TGTGCCAGCAGCTCCGAGATGGGGGGCCTCTACGAGCAGTACTTC.

The chain couples TRBV9 to TRBJ2-7; 12 bases match TRBD1. The CDR3 extends over 14 amino acids. The germline V gene has CDR1 SGDLS and CDR2 YYNGEE. V lost 3 bases to trimming and J lost 6 bases; unmatched junction nucleotides: 4. The CDR3 DNA sequence: TGTGCCAGCAGCGGGGACAGGGGGCAAATCGAGCAGTACTTC. Translating it yields CASSGDRGQIEQYF.

Concerning this clone itself: This same CDR3 is encoded by further DNA sequences in the sample. The CDR3 region has the DNA TGTGCCAGCAGCTGGGGACAGGGTTACGAGCAGTACTTC. Residues: CASSWGQGYEQYF. The rearrangement uses TRBV7-6 and TRBJ2-7, with TRBD1 matching 9 bases. The length of the CDR3 is 13 residues. V was clipped by 4 bases and J by 4 bases; unmatched bases: 2. Germline V gives CDR1 SGHVS, CDR2 FNYEAQ.

Notes on this clone: This sample includes further DNA sequences coding for the same CDR3. DNA for the CDR3: TGTGCCAGCAGCGTCGGACACGACTACGAGCAGTACTTC. Its protein product is CASSVGHDYEQYF. The chain employs TRBV9 and TRBJ2-7, with D perhaps TRBD1 (5 bases). Between the trimmed V and J ends, which lost 2 bases and 3 bases, there was a span of 9 bases. Germline V gene sequence: CDR1 SGDLS, CDR2 YYNGEE. The CDR3 runs 13 residues.

This chain links TRBV6-1 with TRBJ2-7; D is uncertain. Germline loops: CDR1 MNHNS, CDR2 SASEGT. V was cut by 1 base and J by 0 bases, with 7 bases left in between. CDR3 length: 14 residues. CDR3 coding DNA: TGTGCCAGCAGTGAAGATCCCGGCTCCTACGAGCAGTACTTC. This gives the protein CASSEDPGSYEQYF.

The J gene is TRBJ2-1, the V gene TRBV27; 9 bases align to TRBD2. V was pared by 0 bases and J by 7 bases, with 7 bases of the junction left unmatched. Germline values: CDR1 MNHEY, CDR2 SMNVEV (reference sequence). This CDR3 has 16 residues. The DNA of the CDR3 is TGTGCCAGCAGTTTATCGAAGCGGGGGGATTTAAATGAGCAGTTCTTC. As protein: CASSLSKRGDLNEQFF.

The chain has TRBV7-3 and TRBJ2-1; tentative D call: TRBD1 (6 bases). Trimming took off 5 bases at V and 6 bases at J, with 17 bases between the two ends. Germline V CDR1 and CDR2: SGHTA, FQGTGA. The CDR3 has 15 residues. CDR3 sequence (DNA): TGTGCCAGCAGCCACTCCGGGACAAGATCCAATGAGCAGTTCTTC. It encodes CASSHSGTRSNEQFF.

A remark on this clone: The same CDR3 also results from other DNA sequences found in this sample. The chain couples TRBV29-1 to TRBJ1-2; D remains unclear. The germline V and J ends were trimmed by 7 bases and 4 bases, with 10 bases remaining between them. Germline-derived CDR1 and CDR2 are SQVTM and ANQGSEA. The CDR3 is 11 residues long. Here the CDR3 reads CSDGDPYGYTF. The DNA for the CDR3 is TGCAGCGACGGAGACCCCTATGGCTACACCTTC.

This rearrangement joins TRBV5-4 to TRBJ1-1; tentative D call: TRBD1 (5 bases). The germline V gene has CDR1 SGHNT and CDR2 YYREEE (reference sequence). The CDR3 length is 13 residues. V was pared by 10 bases and J by 4 bases, with 17 bases between. The CDR3 DNA reads TGTGCCCACAGGATGTGGGGGAGCACTGAAGCTTTCTTT. It specifies CAHRMWGSTEAFF.

The chain employs TRBV4-3 and TRBJ1-6; D is unresolved. CDR1 and CDR2 (germline): LGHNA, YSLEER. CDR3 size: 18 residues. The germline V and J ends were trimmed by 4 bases and 0 bases, with 16 bases remaining between them. This CDR3 is CASSPQRPAYSYNSPLHF. DNA of the CDR3: TGCGCCAGCAGCCCGCAGCGCCCAGCCTACTCCTATAATTCACCCCTCCACTTT.

The gene calls are TRBV6-6 and TRBJ2-7, with 7 nucleotides matching TRBD2. V was pared by 6 bases and J by 2 bases, with 10 bases of the junction left unmatched. Per the germline V gene, CDR1 is MNHNY and CDR2 is SVGAGI (reference sequence). The CDR3 covers 15 residues. The CDR3 DNA reads TGTGCCAGCAGGAATCCGGGGGGAATGGCCTACGAGCAGTACTTC. Residues: CASRNPGGMAYEQYF.

This clone was counted a single time. V usage is TRBV9 and J usage is TRBJ2-5, with D tentatively TRBD1 or TRBD2 (5 bases each). This CDR3 spans 14 amino acids. Germline V gives CDR1 SGDLS, CDR2 YYNGEE. V was clipped by 6 bases and J by 3 bases, with 15 bases between them. CDR3 nucleotide sequence: TGTGCCAGCAATAAATGGGACGGAGAAGAGACCCAGTACTTC. It yields the protein CASNKWDGEETQYF.

On this clone: Other DNA sequences in this specimen translate into the identical CDR3. DNA for the CDR3: TGCGCCAGCAGCCAAGATTCAGGTGCCTACGAGCAGTACTTC. This codes for CASSQDSGAYEQYF. The rearrangement joins TRBV4-3 to TRBJ2-7; no firm D call. V lost 0 bases and J lost 2, with 8 bases in between. This CDR3 has 14 residues. CDR1 is LGHNA and CDR2 is YSLEER in the germline V gene.

The chain recombines TRBV5-4 with TRBJ1-2, with a weak D call TRBD1 (6 bases). Germline loops: CDR1 SGHNT, CDR2 YYREEE (reference sequence). The CDR3 length is 12 residues. V gave up 4 bases and J gave up 5 bases, with 9 bases separating them. In DNA, the CDR3 is TGTGCCAGCAGCCTTGGACAGTATGGCTACACCTTC. This gives the protein CASSLGQYGYTF.

As regards this clone: Other DNA sequences within the sample encode an identical CDR3. The chain recombines TRBV5-1 with TRBJ2-3, with D unclear. V was trimmed by 8 bases and J by 3 bases, leaving 7 bases between them. This CDR3 has 11 amino acids. CDR1 SGHRS and CDR2 YFSETQ come from the germline V gene. CDR3 nucleotide sequence: TGCGCCAGTTCTACAACAGATACGCAGTATTTT. It codes for CASSTTDTQYF.

A note on this clone: Other DNA sequences in the sample encode the same CDR3. The V gene is TRBV4-3, the J gene TRBJ2-1; TRBD1 matches 7 bases. The trim removed 2 bases at V and 3 bases at J, leaving 4 bases unmatched. The CDR3 is 15 amino acids. Per the germline V gene, CDR1 is LGHNA and CDR2 is YSLEER. CDR3 in amino acids: CASSQLTGVYNEQFF. DNA for the CDR3: TGCGCCAGCAGCCAACTTACAGGGGTCTACAATGAGCAGTTCTTC.

The chain joins TRBV7-9 to TRBJ1-2; 7 bases line up with TRBD1. The CDR3 runs 18 residues. V lost 0 bases to trimming and J lost 13 bases; unmatched junction nucleotides: 23. Germline-derived CDR1 and CDR2 are SEHNR and FQNEAQ (reference sequence). CDR3 sequence: CASSLARQGLAGPGGFTF. The DNA of the CDR3 is TGTGCCAGCAGCTTAGCGCGGCAGGGCTTGGCGGGCCCAGGGGGATTCACCTTC.

The chain is built from TRBV7-9 and TRBJ1-1, with D tentatively TRBD1 (6 bases). This CDR3 comprises 15 residues. With 4 bases removed from V and 4 bases from J, the gap between germline ends came to 16 bases. Germline V gene data show CDR1 as SEHNR and CDR2 as FQNEAQ (reference sequence). In DNA, the CDR3 is TGTGCCAGCAGCTCTCCCCAGGGGCAGGTCACTGAAGCTTTCTTT. Its translation is CASSSPQGQVTEAFF.

For this clone: This sample also contains other DNA sequences that code for the same CDR3. The V call is TRBV4-1, the J call TRBJ2-7; D ambiguous. The CDR3 consists of 13 residues. Trimming removed 1 base at V and 3 bases at J, with 7 bases between. Germline V lookup: CDR1 MGHRA, CDR2 YSYEKL. The CDR3 here is CASSQVPVYEQYF. The CDR3 nucleotides read TGCGCCAGCAGCCAAGTGCCGGTCTACGAGCAGTACTTC.

The chain has TRBV11-2 and TRBJ2-1; 8 bases map to TRBD2. From germline, CDR1 is SGHAT and CDR2 FQNNGV. This CDR3 contains 15 residues. Trimming took 3 bases from V and 6 from J; bases not matched to a gene: 7. The CDR3 coding sequence is TGTGCCAGCAGCTTCAGGGCTAGCGGGTCCAATGAGCAGTTCTTC. Translated, it gives CASSFRASGSNEQFF.

Turning to this clone: Other DNA sequences in the same sample also yield this CDR3. V gene TRBV7-9 combines with J gene TRBJ2-1; 12 nucleotides align to TRBD2. Germline assignment: CDR1 SEHNR and CDR2 FQNEAQ (reference sequence). Trimming removed 4 bases from V and 3 bases from J; junction bases left unmatched: 1. The CDR3 extends over 15 amino acids. This CDR3 reads CASSSTSGSYNEQFF. DNA for the CDR3: TGTGCCAGCAGCTCGACTAGCGGGAGCTACAATGAGCAGTTCTTC.

The V call is TRBV19, the J call TRBJ1-2, with D possibly TRBD1 on 6 matching bases. Trimming removed 9 bases at V and 3 bases at J, with 14 bases between. CDR3 size: 13 residues. From germline, CDR1 is LNHDA and CDR2 SQIVND (reference sequence). The CDR3 nucleotides are TGTGCCAGCCACAGGGCGGGGGACTATGGCTACACCTTC. Amino acid sequence: CASHRAGDYGYTF.